The present T cell receptor (beta chain) was sequenced within a study of patients and donors after allogeneic stem cell transplantation. Germline V lookup: CDR1 DFQATT, CDR2 SNEGSKA (reference sequence). This CDR3 contains 15 residues. The V gene end was trimmed by 2 bases and the J gene end by 3 bases; junction bases not matched to a gene: 9. Using its own MiXCR run on the RT-PCR reads, TCRdb lists one record per CDR3 protein. The sample has around 150,000 distinct CDR3 sequences, 30% seen once. Sequencing was done on a sample of blood, either unsorted or a sorted T cell fraction (not recorded which). This receptor was obtained from a human donor who was either an allogeneic HSCT recipient or a stem cell or donor lymphocyte infusion donor (not recorded which). It is not recorded whose cells these are; they may come from a transplant donor. This chain links TRBV20-1 with TRBJ1-1, with TRBD1 matching 7 bases. CDR3 DNA sequence: TGCAGTGCTAGAAACCCTCTCCAGGGGGACACTGAAGCTTTCTTT. Translated: CSARNPLQGDTEAFF.